One sample yielded the 3 T cell receptor beta chains listed below, sequenced in a study of OX40 agonist ivuxolimab in advanced cancers. Method: immunoSEQ multiplex PCR; TCRdb's copy keeps in-frame clones and lacks some. The repertoire consists of 80,000 to 85,000 clones, with about 86% occurring once and the leading ten covering 6.6%. Sequencing used CD4+ or CD8+ T cells sorted from blood, obtained in a trial of the OX40 agonist ivuxolimab. The receptors were gathered from an adult with an advanced solid tumor such as melanoma, head and neck, liver or kidney cancer.

This rearrangement joins TRBV7-2 to TRBJ1-5, with a weak D call TRBD1 (6 bases). The CDR3 runs to 15 residues. CDR1 and CDR2 (germline): SGHTA, FQGNSA. The V gene lost 0 bases and the J gene lost 5 bases, with 11 bases spanning the gap. The CDR3 bases are TGTGCCAGCAGCTTAGCGCCTGACAGGTATCAGCCCCAGCATTTT. Translated: CASSLAPDRYQPQHF.

The chain combines TRBV10-1 with TRBJ2-3, with TRBD2 matching 14 bases. Trimming cost V 6 bases and J 2 bases; bases outside gene matches: 7. The V gene's germline CDR1 is WNHNN and CDR2 SYGVQD (reference sequence). The CDR3 runs to 17 residues. In DNA form, the CDR3 reads TGCGCCAGCAGCCTGGGACTAGCGGGGGCCTTCACAGATACGCAGTATTTT. It translates to CASSLGLAGAFTDTQYF.

V usage is TRBV5-8 and J usage is TRBJ1-1; unclear D gene. Trimming took off 2 bases at V and 5 bases at J, with 16 bases between the two ends. The CDR3 is 15 residues long. Germline values: CDR1 SGHTS, CDR2 YDEGEE. The CDR3 is CASSLSRGGRTEAFF. CDR3 nucleotides: TGTGCCAGCAGCTTATCTCGGGGTGGGCGGACTGAAGCTTTCTTT.